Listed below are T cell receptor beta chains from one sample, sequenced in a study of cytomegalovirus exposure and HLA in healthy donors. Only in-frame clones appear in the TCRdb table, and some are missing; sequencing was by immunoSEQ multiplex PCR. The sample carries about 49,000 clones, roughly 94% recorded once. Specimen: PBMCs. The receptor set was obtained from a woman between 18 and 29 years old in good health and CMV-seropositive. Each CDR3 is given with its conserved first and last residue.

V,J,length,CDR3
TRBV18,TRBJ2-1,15,CASSPLAGGPNEQFF
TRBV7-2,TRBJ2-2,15,CASNNLGGGTGELFF
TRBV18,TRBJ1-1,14,CASSPDSGGTEAFF
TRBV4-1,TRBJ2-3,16,CASSQDWGPSADTQYF
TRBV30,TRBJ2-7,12,CAWSAGGYEQYF
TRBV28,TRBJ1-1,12,CASRQSFTEAFF
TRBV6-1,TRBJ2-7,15,CASSGTSGTIYEQYF
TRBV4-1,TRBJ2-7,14,CASSQVTRSYEQYF
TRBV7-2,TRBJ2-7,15,CASSLASQGIHEQYF
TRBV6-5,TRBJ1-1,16,CASSYASRAKNTEAFF
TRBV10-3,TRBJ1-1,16,CAISDPLGQMNTEAFF
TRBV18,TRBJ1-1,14,CASSPGQMNTEAFF
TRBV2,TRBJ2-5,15,CASAQLAAKQETQYF
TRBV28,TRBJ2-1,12,CASRSLLSEQFF
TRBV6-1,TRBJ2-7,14,CASSEGLEPTEQYF
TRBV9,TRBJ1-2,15,CASSAGTGRGYGYTF
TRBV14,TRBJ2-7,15,CASSQDDRGVYEQYF
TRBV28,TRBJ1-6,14,CASSPGTGNSPLHF
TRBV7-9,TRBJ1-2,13,CASSRQGGYGYTF
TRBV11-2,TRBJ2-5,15,CASSDTRGGRRPQYF
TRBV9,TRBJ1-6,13,CASSVGTASPLHF
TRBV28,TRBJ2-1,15,CASSVAGGPLNEQFF
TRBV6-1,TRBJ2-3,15,CASSTDRFSTDTQYF
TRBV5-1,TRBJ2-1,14,CASSPREGLGEQFF
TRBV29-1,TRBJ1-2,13,CSVEVGDSDGYTF
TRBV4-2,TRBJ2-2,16,CASSQDSEREVGELFF
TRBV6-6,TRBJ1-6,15,CASSYLTGDNSPLHF
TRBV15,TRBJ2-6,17,CATSTRDRGLGANVLTF
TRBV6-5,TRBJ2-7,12,CASSYSIGEQYF
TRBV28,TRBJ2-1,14,CASSLERRHNEQFF
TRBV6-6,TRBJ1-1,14,CASSYGRGSTEAFF
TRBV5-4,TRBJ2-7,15,CASSLVGQGVYEQYF
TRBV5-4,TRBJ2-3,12,CASSLGADTQYF
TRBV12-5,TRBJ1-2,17,CASGLVLDRGSRYGYTF
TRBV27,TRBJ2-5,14,CASSFRATGETQYF
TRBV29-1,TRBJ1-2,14,CSVEMDSQPDGYTF
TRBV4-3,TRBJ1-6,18,CASSQESGRGSYNSPLHF
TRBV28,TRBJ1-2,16,CASSFPRQGGDYGYTF
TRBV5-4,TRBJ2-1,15,CASSLAGGPNNEQFF
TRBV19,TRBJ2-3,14,CASSTQRETDTQYF
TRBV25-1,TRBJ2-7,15,CASSSGTGDLYEQYF
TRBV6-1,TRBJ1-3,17,CASSELAPGLSGNTIYF
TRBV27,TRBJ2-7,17,CASSLAGVSGTSYEQYF
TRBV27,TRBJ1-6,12,CASREGDSPLHF
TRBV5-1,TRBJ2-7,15,CASSTGTGGTYEQYF
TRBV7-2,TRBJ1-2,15,CASSLALQGAGGYTF
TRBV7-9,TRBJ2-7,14,CASRPTGPSYEQYF
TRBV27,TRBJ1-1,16,CASSPGQGASNTEAFF
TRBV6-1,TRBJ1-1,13,CASSEALGQGSFF
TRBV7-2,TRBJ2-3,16,CASSLSLAGSTDTQYF
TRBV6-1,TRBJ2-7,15,CASFNSGSGLHEQYF
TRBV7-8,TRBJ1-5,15,CASSLGTGANQPQHF
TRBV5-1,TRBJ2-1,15,CASSGGTSGYNEQFF
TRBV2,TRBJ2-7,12,CASSEAGQGAYF
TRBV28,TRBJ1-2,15,CASSLVAGGDYGYTF
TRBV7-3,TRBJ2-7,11,CASGLIYEQYF
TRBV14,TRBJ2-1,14,CASRPGQAGYEQFF
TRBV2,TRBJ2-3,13,CASRDRGTDTQYF
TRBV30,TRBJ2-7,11,CAWSQAPEQYF
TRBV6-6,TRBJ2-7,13,CASSSQGTYEQYF